The 18 T cell receptor beta chains presented below share a single source sample, sequenced in a study of T cell responses to AZD1222 COVID-19 vaccine. Clones were read by immunoSEQ multiplex PCR, and TCRdb kept only the in-frame ones, dropping some. The sample shows some 140,000 clones, 80% to 95% of them seen only once. The specimen was peripheral blood, collected on day 0 of AZD1222 vaccination. The receptors come from an adult in good health.

This clone was detected once. The rearrangement joins TRBV29-1 to TRBJ1-1, with unresolved D. This CDR3 has 10 residues. Germline values: CDR1 SQVTM, CDR2 ANQGSEA. V was trimmed by 6 bases and J by 0 bases, leaving 2 bases between them. The CDR3 bases are TGCAGCGTCTTGAACACTGAAGCTTTCTTT. It translates to CSVLNTEAFF.

The V call is TRBV21-1, the J call TRBJ1-2; TRBD1 reflects the table's D call only, with no check against the DNA. TRBV21-1 is annotated as a pseudogene. The CDR3 length is 15 residues. In DNA, the CDR3 is TGTGCCAGCAGCAAATGGATCAACAGGGTTTATGGCTACACCTTC. It translates to CASSKWINRVYGYTF.

The chain links TRBV27 to TRBJ1-2; D gene uncertain. In germline, CDR1 is MNHEY, CDR2 SMNVEV (reference sequence). V lost 2 bases to trimming and J lost 3 bases, with 19 bases between them. The CDR3 spans 17 residues. The CDR3 region is CASSLASGSFLDYGYTF. Written as DNA, the CDR3 is TGTGCCAGCAGTTTAGCCTCGGGCAGCTTCCTAGACTATGGCTACACCTTC.

The J gene is TRBJ2-3, the V gene TRBV24-1, with 12 bases fitting TRBD2. J was trimmed by 7 bases and V by 3 bases; bases with no gene match: 4. Germline CDR1 reads KGHDR; CDR2 reads SFDVKD. The CDR3 has 15 amino acids. The CDR3 nucleotides read TGTGCCACCAGTGATCTAGCGGGAGGGCGTCATACGCAGTATTTT. Encoded protein: CATSDLAGGRHTQYF.

This sequence joins TRBV4-2 and TRBJ2-4, with 8 nucleotides matching TRBD1. This CDR3 is built from 17 residues. Germline trimming cut 0 bases from V and 7 bases from J; bases unmatched to any gene: 11. The germline CDR1 and CDR2 sequences are LGHNA and YNFKEQ. CDR3 sequence: CASSQDPLQGARNIQYF. The CDR3 DNA sequence: TGTGCCAGCAGCCAAGACCCTTTGCAGGGGGCGAGGAACATTCAGTACTTC.

The chain carries TRBV5-4 and TRBJ1-4, with TRBD1 identical over 7 bases. Germline trimming cut 2 bases from V and 7 bases from J; bases unmatched to any gene: 8. In germline, CDR1 is SGHNT, CDR2 YYREEE (reference sequence). The CDR3 has 15 amino acids. The CDR3 loop reads CASSFPGQDSEKLFF. Written as DNA, the CDR3 is TGTGCCAGCAGCTTCCCCGGACAGGATAGTGAAAAACTGTTTTTT. Looking up the rest from reference TRBV5-4 and TRBJ1-4 gives the full variable domain: ETGVTQSPTHLIKTRGQQVTLRCSSQSGHNTVSWYQQALGQGPQFIFQYYREEENGRGNFPPRFSGLQFPNYSSELNVNALELDDSALYLCASSFPGQDSEKLFFGSGTQLSVL.

CDR3 DNA sequence: TGTGCCGGCTCGACAGGGGTAGGTTTGACTGGGGCCAACGTCCTGACTTTC. It specifies CAGSTGVGLTGANVLTF. The chain joins TRBV7-9 to TRBJ2-6; TRBD1 agrees at 8 bases. The CDR3 sequence is 17 residues long. From germline, CDR1 is SEHNR and CDR2 FQNEAQ (reference sequence). The J segment lost 2 bases and the V segment lost 11 bases, leaving 14 bases of the junction unmatched.

The V call is TRBV4-2, the J call TRBJ2-7, with TRBD2 matching over 8 bases. This CDR3 region has 18 residues. The V and J ends lost 0 bases and 0 bases, in that order; junction bases with no gene match: 10. Germline lookup yields CDR1 LGHNA and CDR2 YNFKEQ. The CDR3 loop is CASSQDLSSGSLSYEQYF. The CDR3 region has the DNA TGTGCCAGCAGCCAAGATCTATCCAGCGGGAGCCTCTCCTACGAGCAGTACTTC.

The chain couples TRBV27 to TRBJ2-5; TRBD2 matches at 12 bases. Germline trimming cut 6 bases from V and 3 bases from J; bases unmatched to any gene: 5. Germline V gene data show CDR1 as MNHEY and CDR2 as SMNVEV (reference sequence). The CDR3 consists of 15 residues. CDR3 DNA: TGTGCCAGCAGAGGACTAGCGGGGAATAAAGAGACCCAGTACTTC. This codes for CASRGLAGNKETQYF.

This chain connects TRBV15 to TRBJ1-4; D is perhaps TRBD1 (5 bases). Between the trimmed V and J ends, which lost 5 bases and 7 bases, there was a span of 17 bases. Per the germline V gene, CDR1 is LNHNV and CDR2 is YYDKDF (reference sequence). CDR3 size: 15 residues. The CDR3 region has the DNA TGTGCCACCAGCCCCCGGGACTTAGCGAGTGAAAAACTGTTTTTT. The encoded protein is CATSPRDLASEKLFF.

The genes are TRBV28 and TRBJ2-7, with TRBD2 matching 9 bases. J lost 2 bases, V lost 2 bases, and 1 base had no gene match. Looked up from germline, CDR1 is MDHEN and CDR2 is SYDVKM. The CDR3 extends over 14 amino acids. The CDR3 protein is CASSLLAGPYEQYF. For the CDR3, the DNA is TGTGCCAGCAGTTTACTAGCGGGGCCCTACGAGCAGTACTTC.

The chain employs TRBV5-8 and TRBJ2-7; TRBD1 agrees at 11 bases. Trimming took 4 bases from V and 6 from J; bases not matched to a gene: 6. Germline V gene data show CDR1 as SGHTS and CDR2 as YDEGEE. CDR3 size: 14 residues. This CDR3 is CASSHRTGGSEQYF. The CDR3, as DNA: TGTGCCAGCAGCCATCGGACAGGGGGCTCCGAGCAGTACTTC.

The rearrangement joins TRBV15 to TRBJ2-2, with D possibly matching TRBD1 (6 bases). CDR1 and CDR2 (germline): LNHNV, YYDKDF (reference sequence). V gave up 4 bases and J gave up 2 bases, with 17 bases separating them. The CDR3 contains 17 residues. The CDR3 protein is CATSTSQDRQNTGELFF. The CDR3 bases are TGTGCCACCAGCACAAGCCAGGACAGACAAAACACCGGGGAGCTGTTTTTT.

The chain recombines TRBV2 with TRBJ1-4, with D maybe TRBD1 (6 bases). V gave up 0 bases and J gave up 11 bases, with 19 bases separating them. This CDR3 comprises 16 residues. Germline V gives CDR1 SNHLY, CDR2 FYNNEI. The CDR3 loop reads CASSEAPDRYITKLFF. DNA of the CDR3: TGTGCCAGCAGTGAAGCTCCAGACAGGTACATTACGAAACTGTTTTTT.

This chain uses TRBV28 with TRBJ1-2; D call uncertain. This CDR3 has 12 residues. In germline, CDR1 is MDHEN, CDR2 SYDVKM. V was clipped by 1 base and J by 8 bases, with 8 bases between them. The CDR3 DNA follows: TGTGCCAGCAGTTTATTCCCCCGGGGCTACACCTTC. Translated: CASSLFPRGYTF.

Turning to this clone: Germline is not matched at one junction end, which may reflect a read error. The DNA for the CDR3 is TGTGCCATCAGCATGGGGCGGGACACTGAAGCTTTCTTT. Amino acid sequence: CAISMGRDTEAFF. This chain uses TRBV7-6 with TRBJ1-1; tentative D call: TRBD1 (5 bases). Germline loops: CDR1 SGHVS, CDR2 FNYEAQ. The CDR3 is made up of 13 amino acids.

The rearrangement joins TRBV5-1 to TRBJ1-1; TRBD1 aligns across 9 bases. The V and J ends lost 1 base and 7 bases, in that order; junction bases with no gene match: 8. Germline V gene data show CDR1 as SGHRS and CDR2 as YFSETQ. The CDR3 is made up of 15 amino acids. CDR3 in amino acids: CASSLSNRGRDEAFF. CDR3 nucleotides: TGCGCCAGCAGCTTGTCCAACAGGGGGCGGGATGAAGCTTTCTTT.

The CDR3 DNA follows: TGTGCCAGCAGCCCCGGGACAGGGCGTACTAATGAAAAACTGTTTTTT. It specifies CASSPGTGRTNEKLFF. The rearrangement links TRBV3-1 (or the pseudogene TRBV3-2) to TRBJ1-4, with TRBD1 identical over 9 bases. This CDR3 is built from 16 residues. From germline, CDR1 is LGHDT and CDR2 YNNKEL (reference sequence). Trimming took 4 bases from V and 2 from J; bases not matched to a gene: 5.